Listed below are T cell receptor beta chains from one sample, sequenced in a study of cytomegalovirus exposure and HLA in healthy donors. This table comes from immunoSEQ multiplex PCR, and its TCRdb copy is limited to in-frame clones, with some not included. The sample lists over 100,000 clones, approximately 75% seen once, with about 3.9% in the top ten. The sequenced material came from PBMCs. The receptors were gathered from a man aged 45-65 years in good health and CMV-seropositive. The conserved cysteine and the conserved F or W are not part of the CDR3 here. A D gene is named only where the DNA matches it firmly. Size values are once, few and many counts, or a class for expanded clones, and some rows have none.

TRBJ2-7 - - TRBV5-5 ASSLGWGVDYEQY
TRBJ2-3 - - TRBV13 ASSFFAGYSTDTQY
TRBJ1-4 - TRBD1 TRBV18 ASSPLGTGGSELF
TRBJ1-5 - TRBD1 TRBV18 ASSPGQVSNQPQH
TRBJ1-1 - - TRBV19 ATLVKRSRLGLNTEAF
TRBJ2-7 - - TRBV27 ASRRPGTGYEQY
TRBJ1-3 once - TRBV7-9 ASSLAGLPANTIY
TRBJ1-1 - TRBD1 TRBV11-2 ASSLYTGGATEAF
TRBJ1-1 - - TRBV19 ASSFDRWNTEAF
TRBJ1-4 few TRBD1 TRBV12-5 ASGPGQGNEKLF
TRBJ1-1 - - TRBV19 ASSDTGMNTEAF
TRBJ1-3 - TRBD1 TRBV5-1 ASKQGASGNTIY
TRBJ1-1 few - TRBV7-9 ASSLGTPGSKAF
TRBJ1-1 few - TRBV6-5 ASSPFEGRGEAF
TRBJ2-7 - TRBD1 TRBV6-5 ASSYRPRGEQY
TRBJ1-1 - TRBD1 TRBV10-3 ATRGDFDPF
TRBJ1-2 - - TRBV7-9 ASDLPVVRVVLNYGYT
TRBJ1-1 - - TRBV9 ASTFLDSRLMNTEAF